What follows are 23 T cell receptor gamma chains derived from one specimen sequenced in a study of gamma delta lymphoproliferative disorders and STAT genes. TCRdb re-called clones from the multiplex PCR reads using CATT. The sample records about 2,500 gamma-chain clones, less than 20% being singletons. Sequencing used genomic DNA taken from PBMCs of patients and controls. Sequencing was carried out using blood. The receptors originated from a human donor with gamma-delta T-cell large granular lymphocyte leukemia.

The rearrangement joins TRGV3 to TRGJP2. TCRdb does not report a J gene; here it was assigned by matching the DNA to germline references. V was clipped by 1 base and J by 6 bases; unmatched bases: 2. Germline V gene sequence: CDR1 VTNTFY, CDR2 YDVSTARD (reference sequence). The CDR3 loop spans 13 amino acids. CDR3 nucleotides: TGTGCCACCTGGGACAGTGGTGATTGGATCAAGACGTTT. It translates to CATWDSGDWIKTF.

To note about this clone: It is unclear where the CDR3 begins or ends on the DNA, so no DNA is shown, and the CDR3 is as TCRdb lists it. V gene TRGV11 was called; the J gene was not. TRGV11 is designated an ORF whose function remains uncertain. A total of 16 residues make up the CDR3, ends included. The CDR3 here is CTTVPAGLGTDYKKLF.

The sample holds a few counts of this clone. This chain uses TRGV3 with TRGJ1 or TRGJ2. No J gene is reported in TCRdb; it was inferred here by comparing the DNA with germline. Germline CDR1 is VTNTFY and CDR2 is YDVSTARD (reference sequence). Germline trimming cut 3 bases from V and 3 bases from J; bases unmatched to any gene: 14. The CDR3 is 16 amino acids. Written as DNA, the CDR3 is TGTGCCACCTGGGACGAGAGGCGGGCGGTTTATTATAAGAAACTCTTT. Translating it yields CATWDERRAVYYKKLF.

The genes are TRGV2 and TRGJP1. The J gene, missing from TCRdb, was assigned here through DNA to germline matching. The germline V gene encodes CDR1 EGSNGY and CDR2 YDSYNSKV. This CDR3 contains 15 residues. V gave up 1 base and J gave up 4 bases; unmatched junction bases: 6. In nucleotides, the CDR3 is TGTGCCACCTGGGACGGTCCGTTCACTGGTTGGTTCAAGATATTT. It specifies CATWDGPFTGWFKIF.

This clone has just a few counts. This chain links TRGV2 with TRGJP1. TCRdb is silent on the J gene; assignment here came from matching the DNA to germline. CDR3 length: 18 residues. Germline V lookup: CDR1 EGSNGY, CDR2 YDSYNSKV. V trimming: 0 bases; J trimming: 2 bases; junction bases outside the gene matches: 12. This CDR3 is CATWDGLVEETTGWFKIF. In nucleotides, the CDR3 is TGTGCCACCTGGGACGGGCTTGTGGAGGAAACCACTGGTTGGTTCAAGATATTT.

V gene TRGV2 combines with J gene TRGJ1 or TRGJ2. TCRdb is silent on the J gene; assignment here came from matching the DNA to germline. J was trimmed by 3 bases and V by 0 bases; bases with no gene match: 5. CDR1 and CDR2 (germline): EGSNGY, YDSYNSKV. The length of the CDR3 is 14 residues. CDR3 coding DNA: TGTGCCACCTGGGACGGGGGTATTTATTATAAGAAACTCTTT. This translates into CATWDGGIYYKKLF.

The J gene is TRGJ1 or TRGJ2, the V gene TRGV9. The J gene is absent in TCRdb and was assigned here via DNA matching to germline. With V trimmed by 0 bases and J by 12 bases, 5 bases remained unmatched. CDR3 length equals 11 residues. Germline V CDR1 and CDR2: GITISATS, ISYDGTV (reference sequence). In DNA, the CDR3 is TGTGCCTTGTGGGAGGTGCAAGGGAAACTCTTT. This encodes CALWEVQGKLF.

The chain combines TRGV3 with TRGJ1 or TRGJ2. The J gene, absent from TCRdb, was called here by matching the DNA to germline. V lost 4 bases and J lost 12; bases outside the gene matches: 6. This CDR3 region has 10 residues. CDR1 is VTNTFY, CDR2 YDVSTARD, per germline (reference sequence). In DNA form, the CDR3 reads TGTGCCACCTGGGAACCGAGGAAACTCTTT. This sequence encodes CATWEPRKLF.

This clone was detected a few times. V is TRGV4 and J is TRGJP2. TCRdb carries no J gene annotation; the J gene was assigned here by matching the DNA with germline. Per germline, CDR1 EGSTGY and CDR2 YDSYTSSV. The V gene end was trimmed by 4 bases and the J gene end by 0 bases; junction bases not matched to a gene: 11. CDR3 length: 17 amino acids. The CDR3 loop is CATWDGRGYSSDWIKTF. The CDR3 DNA sequence: TGTGCCACCTGGGACGGGAGGGGATATAGTAGTGATTGGATCAAGACGTTT.

This clone was recorded a few times. The chain combines TRGV2 with TRGJP1. The J gene is not listed in TCRdb, so it was assigned here from a DNA match to germline. The CDR3 length is 17 residues. V dropped 0 bases and J dropped 1; count of bases not matched to a gene: 8. The germline V gene has CDR1 EGSNGY and CDR2 YDSYNSKV. The CDR3, as DNA: TGTGCCACCTGGGACGGGCCTTGGACTACCACTGGTTGGTTCAAGATATTT. Translation: CATWDGPWTTTGWFKIF.

By share, this clone ranks as medium-sized. Other DNA sequences in this specimen translate into the identical CDR3. V usage is TRGV4 and J usage is TRGJ1 or TRGJ2. TCRdb does not report a J gene; here it was assigned by matching the DNA to germline references. The CDR3 contains 12 residues. V was clipped by 4 bases and J by 6 bases; unmatched bases: 6. Germline values: CDR1 EGSTGY, CDR2 YDSYTSSV. In DNA form, the CDR3 reads TGTGCCACCTGGGACGGGCGTTATAAGAAACTCTTT. Amino acid sequence: CATWDGRYKKLF.

This sequence joins TRGV10 and TRGJP1. TCRdb gives no J gene; it was assigned here by matching the DNA to germline. TRGV10 is reported as an ORF; its role is uncertain. The CDR3 sequence is 24 residues long. With V trimmed by 8 bases and J by 2 bases, 36 bases remained unmatched. CDR3: CAAWDLGLGSSWQFGDTTGWFKIF. CDR3 nucleotide sequence: TGTGCTGCGTGGGATTTAGGTTTGGGGAGTTCGTGGCAATTCGGGGACACCACTGGTTGGTTCAAGATATTT.

Of note for this clone: Other DNA sequences in the same sample also yield this CDR3. The V and J genes are TRGV2 and TRGJ1 or TRGJ2. The J gene, absent from TCRdb, was called here by matching the DNA to germline. The length of the CDR3 is 16 residues. Germline trimming cut 0 bases from V and 3 bases from J; bases unmatched to any gene: 11. Germline loops: CDR1 EGSNGY, CDR2 YDSYNSKV. CDR3 coding DNA: TGTGCCACCTGGGACGGGCCGAGCAAACGTTATTATAAGAAACTCTTT. It is translated as CATWDGPSKRYYKKLF.

V and J are TRGV5 and TRGJ1 or TRGJ2. TCRdb lists no J gene, so it was determined here by aligning the DNA to germline. There are 12 residues in the CDR3. Trimming cost V 3 bases and J 9 bases; bases outside gene matches: 8. Germline values: CDR1 VINAFY, CDR2 YDVSNSKD. The CDR3 loop is CATWDRDAKKLF. DNA for the CDR3: TGTGCCACCTGGGACCGGGATGCTAAGAAACTCTTT.

This clone was seen more than once but under ten times. The V call is TRGV10, the J call TRGJ1 or TRGJ2. No J segment appears in TCRdb, so it was assigned here by matching the sequence to germline. TRGV10 is marked as an open reading frame, function uncertain. Unmatched junction bases numbered 5, after V lost 8 bases and J lost 3 bases. The CDR3 is made up of 12 amino acids. The CDR3 region has the DNA TGTGCTGCGTGGGATTCTTATTATAAGAAACTCTTT. Its protein product is CAAWDSYYKKLF.

Remarks on this clone: Being one base from a much bigger clone, this may be a read error. The DNA is omitted, as the CDR3 cannot be located on it reliably, and the CDR3 follows TCRdb's listing. There is no J gene call, but TRGV11 is given as the V gene. TRGV11 is an ORF, and what it does is uncertain. The CDR3 is 19 amino acids in total, end residues counted. This chain's CDR3 is CTTVPAGLGVLRQPWFKIF.

The genes are TRGV10 and TRGJ1 or TRGJ2. Since TCRdb gives no J gene, matching the DNA to germline was used here to assign it. TRGV10 is identified as an open reading frame with a role that is uncertain. This CDR3 comprises 12 residues. V was pared by 8 bases and J by 7 bases, with 9 bases of the junction left unmatched. In DNA, the CDR3 is TGTGCTGCGTGGGGTCTGGGGTATAAGAAACTCTTT. Translation gives CAAWGLGYKKLF.

The chain uses TRGV4 and TRGJ1 or TRGJ2. TCRdb gives no J gene; it was assigned here by matching the DNA to germline. J gave up 4 bases and V 4 bases, and 13 bases lay outside the gene matches. Germline V lookup: CDR1 EGSTGY, CDR2 YDSYTSSV. The CDR3 is 15 residues long. The CDR3 spells CATWDGRLWYYKKLF. Written as DNA, the CDR3 is TGTGCCACCTGGGACGGGAGACTCTGGTATTATAAGAAACTCTTT.

The CDR3 region has the DNA TGTGCCACCTGGGAGGCTTATTATAAGAAACTCTTT. Translating it yields CATWEAYYKKLF. The chain links TRGV2 to TRGJ1 or TRGJ2. TCRdb carries no J gene annotation; the J gene was assigned here by matching the DNA with germline. V gave up 4 bases and J gave up 3 bases; unmatched junction bases: 3. CDR1 and CDR2 (germline): EGSNGY, YDSYNSKV. CDR3 length: 12 residues.

Only a few counts were recorded for this clone. The DNA is omitted, as the CDR3 cannot be located on it reliably, and the CDR3 follows TCRdb's listing. The J gene is uncalled and the V gene is TRGV11. TRGV11 is marked as an open reading frame, function uncertain. Termini included, the CDR3 measures 15 amino acids. This CDR3 reads CTTVPAGLGTEEKLF.

The chain employs TRGV2 and TRGJ1 or TRGJ2. The J gene was missing in TCRdb and was found by matching the end of the DNA to germline. The germline V gene encodes CDR1 EGSNGY and CDR2 YDSYNSKV. With V trimmed by 2 bases and J by 3 bases, 7 bases remained unmatched. The CDR3 spans 14 residues. The CDR3 bases are TGTGCCACCTGGGACGCCCCGGGTTATTATAAGAAACTCTTT. Translating gives CATWDAPGYYKKLF.

This rearrangement joins TRGV10 to TRGJP1. The J gene comes from matching the DNA to germline here; TCRdb lacks it. TRGV10 is an open reading frame, and its role is uncertain. There are 17 residues in the CDR3. V trimming: 8 bases; J trimming: 0 bases; junction bases outside the gene matches: 13. The CDR3 region has the DNA TGTGCTGCGTGGGACCCCAAGATGGATACCACTGGTTGGTTCAAGATATTT. This encodes CAAWDPKMDTTGWFKIF.

Sample share makes this clone medium-sized. The chain couples TRGV11 to TRGJP2. TCRdb gives no J gene; it was assigned here by matching the DNA to germline. TRGV11 has ORF status, its function being uncertain. Trimming cost V 9 bases and J 3 bases; bases outside gene matches: 13. The CDR3 is 16 amino acids. The CDR3: CACWFDPAGSDWIKTF. The CDR3 coding sequence is TGTGCCTGCTGGTTTGACCCAGCGGGTAGTGATTGGATCAAGACGTTT.